These 19 T cell receptor beta chains came from one sample sequenced in a study of early T cells in non-severe SARS-CoV-2 infection. TCRdb recomputed calls from the 5' RACE reads with MiXCR, one row per CDR3 protein. The sample carries tens of thousands of distinct CDR3 sequences, around 5.7% recorded once. This material consisted of whole blood, taken at baseline. Every receptor here comes from an adult who was a healthcare worker with PCR-confirmed SARS-CoV-2 infection or an uninfected control (not recorded which).

This clonotype has a count of ten or more. The chain joins TRBV28 to TRBJ2-7; tentatively, D is TRBD1 (5 bases). The CDR3 covers 12 residues. The germline CDR1 and CDR2 sequences are MDHEN and SYDVKM. Trimming removed 4 bases at V and 6 bases at J, with 10 bases between. The CDR3 sequence: CASSSGYAEQYF. CDR3 bases: TGTGCCAGCAGTTCAGGGTACGCCGAGCAGTACTTC.

This clonotype showed up many times. The chain uses TRBV27 and TRBJ1-1; D is uncertain. Germline V gene lookup returns CDR1 MNHEY and CDR2 SMNVEV (reference sequence). The V and J ends lost 3 bases and 3 bases respectively, with 14 bases between them. This CDR3 has 15 residues. The CDR3: CASSFQRLTHTEAFF. The CDR3 DNA reads TGTGCCAGCAGTTTCCAACGTCTAACTCACACTGAAGCTTTCTTT.

This clonotype was observed many times. The V and J genes are TRBV29-1 and TRBJ2-1, with 8 bases lining up with TRBD1. CDR3 length: 15 residues. The germline V gene has CDR1 SQVTM and CDR2 ANQGSEA. J gave up 6 bases and V 2 bases, and 9 bases lay outside the gene matches. In nucleotides, the CDR3 is TGCAGCGTTGAAAACGACAGGGGAAATCTCAATGAGCAGTTCTTC. Translating it yields CSVENDRGNLNEQFF.

This rearrangement joins TRBV20-1 to TRBJ2-3; 7 nucleotides line up with TRBD2. The CDR3 sequence is 14 residues long. Germline CDR1 reads DFQATT; CDR2 reads SNEGSKA (reference sequence). The CDR3 DNA follows: TGCAGGACCGGGGGGACCCTGAGCACAGATACGCAGTATTTT. It translates to CRTGGTLSTDTQYF.

This clonotype was seen many times. The CDR3 DNA reads TGTGCCAGCAGTCGCCGCCTCACCGGGACAGGGGCTGAAAAACTGTTTTTT. Translated, it gives CASSRRLTGTGAEKLFF. The chain recombines TRBV28 with TRBJ1-4; 10 bases are shared with TRBD1. The V gene's germline CDR1 is MDHEN and CDR2 SYDVKM. J gave up 7 bases and V 5 bases, and 13 bases lay outside the gene matches. The CDR3 length is 17 residues.

This clonotype was recorded at least ten times. The rearrangement links TRBV4-1 to TRBJ1-2; D not certain. Looked up from germline, CDR1 is MGHRA and CDR2 is YSYEKL. The CDR3 has 16 amino acids. The V end was cut by 0 bases, the J end by 2 bases, with 13 bases between. For the CDR3, the DNA is TGCGCCAGCAGCCAAGATATCGCCAGAAAGAACTATGGCTACACCTTC. Residues: CASSQDIARKNYGYTF.

J is TRBJ2-2 and V is TRBV6-5, with D uncertain. Germline V gene lookup returns CDR1 MNHEY and CDR2 SVGAGI. Between the trimmed V and J ends, which lost 5 bases and 4 bases, there was a span of 11 bases. The CDR3 has 14 amino acids. The CDR3 sequence: CASSKGPSTGELFF. Here the CDR3 DNA reads TGTGCCAGCAGTAAGGGTCCTTCCACCGGGGAGCTGTTTTTT.

This clonotype was counted many times. The chain uses TRBV10-3 and TRBJ2-7; 10 bases fit TRBD2. CDR1 and CDR2 from the germline V gene are ENHRY and SYGVKD. V trimming: 3 bases; J trimming: 7 bases; junction bases outside the gene matches: 9. The CDR3 spans 15 residues. DNA of the CDR3: TGTGCCATCAGTGAAAGGCTAGCGGGAGCGCGAGAGCAGTACTTC. This codes for CAISERLAGAREQYF.

This clonotype showed up just once. This chain connects TRBV28 to TRBJ1-6, with 7 bases identical to TRBD1. The V segment lost 6 bases and the J segment 6 bases; nucleotides outside the gene matches: 2. CDR3 length: 13 amino acids. Germline values: CDR1 MDHEN, CDR2 SYDVKM. CDR3 DNA sequence: TGTGCCAGCAGCCGACAGGGTAATTCACCCCTCCACTTT. This gives the protein CASSRQGNSPLHF.

The V call is TRBV4-1, the J call TRBJ2-3; 12 bases align to TRBD2. The CDR3 runs to 21 residues. The V gene's germline CDR1 is MGHRA and CDR2 YSYEKL. V was clipped by 3 bases and J by 0 bases; unmatched bases: 16. Here the CDR3 DNA reads TGCGCCAGCAGCCAGACGACGCAACCGGGACTAGCGGGTTCTAGCACAGATACGCAGTATTTT. Translating it yields CASSQTTQPGLAGSSTDTQYF.

This clonotype showed up just a few times. The rearrangement uses TRBV30 and TRBJ1-1; D is undetermined. The CDR3 runs to 13 residues. CDR1 is GTSNPN, CDR2 SVGIG, per germline (reference sequence). Trimming took 3 bases from V and 1 from J, leaving 9 bases between them. This CDR3 is CAWSEYRNTEAFF. CDR3 nucleotides: TGTGCCTGGAGCGAGTACAGGAACACTGAAGCTTTCTTT.

J is TRBJ2-7 and V is TRBV6-2 or TRBV6-3; TRBD1 matches 7 bases. V dropped 6 bases and J dropped 2; count of bases not matched to a gene: 7. The germline V gene has CDR1 MNHEY and CDR2 SVGEGT. The CDR3 contains 14 residues. CDR3 region: CASREQGKPYEQYF. The CDR3 DNA is TGTGCCAGCAGGGAACAGGGGAAGCCCTACGAGCAGTACTTC.

V gene TRBV7-3 combines with J gene TRBJ2-7, with no clear D. Trimming took off 2 bases at V and 1 base at J, with 6 bases between the two ends. Looked up from germline, CDR1 is SGHTA and CDR2 is FQGTGA. The CDR3 has 13 residues. The chain's CDR3 is CASSLGASYEQYF. Here the CDR3 DNA reads TGTGCCAGCAGCTTAGGAGCTTCCTACGAGCAGTACTTC.

The rearrangement links TRBV7-6 to TRBJ2-7; 7 positions agree with TRBD2. Germline CDR1 and CDR2: SGHVS and FNYEAQ. This CDR3 has 17 amino acids. Trimming took 1 base from V and 4 from J; bases not matched to a gene: 13. The CDR3 sequence is CASSLVGEGLGQYEQYF. The CDR3 DNA is TGTGCCAGCAGCTTAGTCGGGGAAGGACTAGGCCAGTACGAGCAGTACTTC.

This clonotype showed up many times. The genes are TRBV7-2 and TRBJ1-1; a possible D gene is TRBD1 (6 bases). The V end was cut by 3 bases, the J end by 1 base, with 9 bases between. The CDR3 has 14 amino acids. Germline assignment: CDR1 SGHTA and CDR2 FQGNSA. The DNA for the CDR3 is TGTGCCAGCAGCTTGGGACACGCGAACACTGAAGCTTTCTTT. It encodes CASSLGHANTEAFF.

This clonotype has a count of ten or more. The chain has TRBV6-5 and TRBJ2-3; tentatively, D is TRBD2 (6 bases). With 8 bases removed from V and 1 base from J, the gap between germline ends came to 16 bases. Germline CDR1 reads MNHEY; CDR2 reads SVGAGI. The CDR3 length is 15 residues. CDR3 nucleotide sequence: TGTGCCAGCCGTAGGATAGCTAGCGGCACAGATACGCAGTATTTT. Encoded protein: CASRRIASGTDTQYF.

This clonotype was counted many times. The chain is built from TRBV11-2 and TRBJ1-5; TRBD1 agrees at 11 bases. Trimming removed 5 bases from V and 6 bases from J; junction bases left unmatched: 3. Germline CDR1 is SGHAT and CDR2 is FQNNGV. The CDR3 runs 14 residues. CDR3 amino acids: CASSRGTGGQPQHF. The CDR3 bases are TGTGCCAGCAGCCGAGGGACAGGGGGTCAGCCCCAGCATTTT.

In this sample, this clonotype turned up many times. The chain employs TRBV10-2 and TRBJ2-1, with 11 nucleotides matching TRBD2. CDR3 length: 14 residues. The trim removed 8 bases at V and 7 bases at J, leaving 7 bases unmatched. Per germline, CDR1 WSHSY and CDR2 SAAADI. The CDR3 spells CASFTSGRANEQFF. The CDR3, as DNA: TGCGCCAGCTTTACTAGCGGGAGAGCAAATGAGCAGTTCTTC.

This clonotype was counted many times. The V call is TRBV5-4, the J call TRBJ1-2; no clear D gene. Trimming removed 4 bases at V and 5 bases at J, with 21 bases between. The V gene's germline CDR1 is SGHNT and CDR2 YYREEE (reference sequence). The CDR3 covers 16 residues. The CDR3 region is CASSPEEGIDIYGYTF. The DNA of the CDR3 is TGTGCCAGCAGCCCCGAGGAGGGTATAGACATTTATGGCTACACCTTC.